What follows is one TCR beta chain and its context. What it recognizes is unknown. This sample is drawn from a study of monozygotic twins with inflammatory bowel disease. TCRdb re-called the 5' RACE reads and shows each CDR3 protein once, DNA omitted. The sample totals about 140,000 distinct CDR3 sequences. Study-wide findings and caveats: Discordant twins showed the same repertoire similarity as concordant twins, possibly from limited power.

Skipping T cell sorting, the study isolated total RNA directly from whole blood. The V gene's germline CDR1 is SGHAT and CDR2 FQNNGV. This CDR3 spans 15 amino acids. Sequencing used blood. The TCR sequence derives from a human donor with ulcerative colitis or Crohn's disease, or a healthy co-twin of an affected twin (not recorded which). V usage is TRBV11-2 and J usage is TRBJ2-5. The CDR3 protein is CASSVSGVTEQTQYF.